The 9 T cell receptor beta chains presented below share a single source sample, sequenced in a study of T cells in Graves' hyperthyroidism and ophthalmopathy. RNA transcripts gave rise to amplified TCR beta CDR3 regions. Primed by the HTBI set, a first-round RT-PCR was run on the TCR CDR3. TCRdb re-derived calls from the multiplex PCR reads in MiXCR, one entry per CDR3 protein. The data show approximately 420,000 distinct CDR3 sequences, with roughly 15% seen just once and 5% to 6% held by the top ten. Sequencing used blood. The receptors were gathered from a young woman with Graves' hyperthyroidism.

This clonotype was counted ten times or more. At one boundary the junction diverges from the germline segment, which might be a read error. This chain uses TRBV28 with TRBJ1-1, with TRBD1 as a possible D gene (6 bases). Germline V lookup: CDR1 MDHEN, CDR2 SYDVKM. CDR3 size: 18 residues. Here the CDR3 reads CASSKNQGFWSVNPEAFF. The CDR3, as DNA: TGTGCCAGCAGTAAAAATCAGGGGTTTTGGAGTGTGAACCCTGAAGCTTTCTTT.

This clonotype came up a few times. The V call is TRBV13, the J call TRBJ2-3, with 14 nucleotides matching TRBD2. Germline loops: CDR1 PRHDT, CDR2 FYEKMQ (reference sequence). The CDR3 spans 16 residues. With V trimmed by 4 bases and J by 4 bases, 4 bases remained unmatched. The CDR3 sequence is CASSSGTSGSADTQYF. Written as DNA, the CDR3 is TGTGCCAGCAGCTCGGGGACTAGCGGGAGCGCAGATACGCAGTATTTT.

The chain links TRBV3-1 to TRBJ1-4; tentatively, D is TRBD1 (5 bases). Germline CDR1 is LGHDT and CDR2 is YNNKEL (reference sequence). The ends were cut back, 1 base at V and 9 bases at J, with 9 bases in the middle. This CDR3 contains 13 residues. CDR3 sequence reads: CASSQGRDQKLFF. The CDR3 nucleotides read TGTGCCAGCAGCCAAGGCAGGGACCAAAAACTGTTTTTT.

In its sample, this clonotype was seen many times. CDR3 sequence reads: CSARRGGLVTEAFF. DNA for the CDR3: TGCAGTGCACGTCGGGGGGGGTTAGTTACTGAAGCTTTCTTT. The chain couples TRBV20-1 to TRBJ1-1; a possible D gene is TRBD1 (5 bases). The CDR3 has 14 residues. With 6 bases removed from V and 5 bases from J, the gap between germline ends came to 19 bases. Germline CDR1 and CDR2: DFQATT and SNEGSKA (reference sequence).

This clonotype is a singleton in its sample. The chain combines TRBV7-9 with TRBJ2-7, with 8 bases matching TRBD2. V lost 5 bases, J lost 7 bases, and 16 bases stayed unmatched. Germline V lookup: CDR1 SEHNR, CDR2 FQNEAQ (reference sequence). This CDR3 is 16 amino acids long. The CDR3 nucleotides are TGTGCCAGCAGCGCCAGCGGGAGTCCCGTTCTTCGAGAGCAGTACTTC. As protein: CASSASGSPVLREQYF.

The chain has TRBV6-1 and TRBJ1-3; D is ambiguous. Trimming left V 2 bases short and J 4 bases short, with 12 bases between. The V gene's germline CDR1 is MNHNS and CDR2 SASEGT. This CDR3 region has 15 residues. The CDR3: CASSEMVAAGNTIYF. DNA for the CDR3: TGTGCCAGCAGTGAAATGGTGGCGGCCGGAAACACCATATATTTT.

The gene calls are TRBV20-1 and TRBJ1-5; D is undetermined. Germline loops: CDR1 DFQATT, CDR2 SNEGSKA (reference sequence). Trimming took 0 bases from V and 10 from J, leaving 13 bases between them. The CDR3 loop spans 13 amino acids. CDR3 in amino acids: CSAREALLGPQHF. The CDR3 coding sequence is TGCAGTGCTAGAGAGGCACTACTAGGACCCCAGCATTTT.

This chain connects TRBV30 to TRBJ2-1; 10 nucleotides align to TRBD1. Germline CDR1 GTSNPN, CDR2 SVGIG (reference sequence). This CDR3 region has 16 residues. J lost 1 base, V lost 4 bases, and 7 bases had no gene match. For the CDR3, the DNA is TGTGCCTGGATCCCAGGGGACAGGGGATCCTACAATGAGCAGTTCTTC. It encodes CAWIPGDRGSYNEQFF.

This clonotype was counted at least ten times. The rearrangement uses TRBV20-1 and TRBJ2-7; weak D call: TRBD2 (6 bases). The CDR3 has 13 amino acids. CDR1 is DFQATT, CDR2 SNEGSKA, per germline (reference sequence). The V gene lost 5 bases and the J gene lost 0 bases, with 11 bases spanning the gap. The chain's CDR3 is CSARDSSSYEQYF. CDR3 in DNA: TGCAGTGCTCGGGACTCGAGCTCCTACGAGCAGTACTTC.